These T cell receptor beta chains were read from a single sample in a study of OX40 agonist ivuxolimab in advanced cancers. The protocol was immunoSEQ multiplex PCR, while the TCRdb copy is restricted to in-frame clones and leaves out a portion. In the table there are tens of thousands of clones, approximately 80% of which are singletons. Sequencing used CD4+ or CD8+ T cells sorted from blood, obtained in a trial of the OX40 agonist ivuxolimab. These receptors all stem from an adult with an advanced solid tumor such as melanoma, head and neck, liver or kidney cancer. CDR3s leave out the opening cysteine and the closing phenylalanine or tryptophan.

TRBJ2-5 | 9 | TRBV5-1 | ASSLEETQY
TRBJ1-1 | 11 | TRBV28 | ASSLNTGAEAF
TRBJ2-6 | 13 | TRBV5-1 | ASSLVASGANVLT
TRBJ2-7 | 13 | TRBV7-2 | ASRRTSGGPYEQY
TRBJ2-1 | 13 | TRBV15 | ATSRTSPEMGEQF
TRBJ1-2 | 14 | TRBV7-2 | ASSLSAGQGRYGYT
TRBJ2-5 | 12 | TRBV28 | ASSLGGGQETQY
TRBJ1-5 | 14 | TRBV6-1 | ASSGRTGEGNQPQH
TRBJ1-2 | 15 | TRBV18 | ASSPLGRQGESYGYT
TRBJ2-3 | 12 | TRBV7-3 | ASSLASSTDTQY
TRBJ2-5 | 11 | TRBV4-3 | ASSQDLGKTQY
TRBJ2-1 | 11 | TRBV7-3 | ASSLILADEQF
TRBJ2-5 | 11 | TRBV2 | ASSGQGQETQY
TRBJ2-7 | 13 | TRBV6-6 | ASTTRRGSSYEQY
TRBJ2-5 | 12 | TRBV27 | ANPLTGFQETQY
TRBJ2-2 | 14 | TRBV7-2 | ASSPIRNRYTGELF
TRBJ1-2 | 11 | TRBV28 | ASSLRGGGGYT
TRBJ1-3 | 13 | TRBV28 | ASSPGGALGNTIY
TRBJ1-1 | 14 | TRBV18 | ASSPGTGGPWDEAF
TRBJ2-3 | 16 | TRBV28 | ASRGNSGRADWGDTQY
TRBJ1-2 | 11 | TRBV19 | ASSDPPNYGYT
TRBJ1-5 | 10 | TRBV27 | ATGEFNQPQH
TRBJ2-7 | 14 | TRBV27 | ASSPRTGTGRVEQY
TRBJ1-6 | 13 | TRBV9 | ASSARDRVASPLH
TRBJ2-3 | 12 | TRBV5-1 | ASSLERGRDTQY
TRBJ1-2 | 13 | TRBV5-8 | ASSSGRGLNYGYT
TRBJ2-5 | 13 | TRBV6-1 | ASNMGLAGQETQY
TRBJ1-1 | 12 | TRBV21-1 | ASSKGRVNTEAF
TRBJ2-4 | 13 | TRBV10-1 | ASSDGGLAKNIQY
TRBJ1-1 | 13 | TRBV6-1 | ASSAPGTGTTEAF
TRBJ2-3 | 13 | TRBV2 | ASSGQQGATDTQY
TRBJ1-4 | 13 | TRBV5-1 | ASTSGGATNEKLF
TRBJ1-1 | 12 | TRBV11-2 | ASSLIIPGTEAF
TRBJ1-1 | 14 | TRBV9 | ASSDARGQPNTEAF
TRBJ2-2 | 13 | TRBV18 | ASSPSGRGTGELF
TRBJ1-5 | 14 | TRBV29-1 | SSPRRPSLGNQPQH
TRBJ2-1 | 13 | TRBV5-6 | ASTSSGGAYNEQF
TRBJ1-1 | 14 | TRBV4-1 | ASSQGVGYMNTEAF
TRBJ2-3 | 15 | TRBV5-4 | ASSFPTSGVRTDTQY
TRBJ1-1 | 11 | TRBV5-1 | ASSQGANTEAF
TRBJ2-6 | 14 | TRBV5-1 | ASSYGTVSGANVLT
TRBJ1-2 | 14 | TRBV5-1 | ASSADRAEDNYGYT
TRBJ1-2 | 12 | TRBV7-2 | ASSRQGQGDGYT
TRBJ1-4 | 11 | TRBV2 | ASRDRANEKLF
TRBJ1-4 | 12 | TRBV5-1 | ASSLRTGDEKLF
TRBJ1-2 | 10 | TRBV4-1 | ASSQGTGVNT
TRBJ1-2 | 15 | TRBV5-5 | ASSSTSTGGGTYGYT